This T cell receptor (beta chain) was recovered during a study of immune evolution from preneoplasia to lung adenocarcinoma. Study results and limitations: Normal lung had the highest top T cell clone frequencies.

Each case's diagnosis was confirmed by two pathologists on H&E. Using immunoSEQ multiplex PCR, the repertoire was profiled, and TCRdb retains in-frame clones only, with some absent. The sample contains thousands of clones, less than 90% of which appear only once. Points on this clone: Antigen: not known.

V lost 4 bases and J lost 1; bases outside the gene matches: 6. This CDR3 contains 15 residues. CDR1 is MGHRA and CDR2 is YSYEKL in the germline V gene. Specimen: FFPE adjacent normal lung tissue. This chain joins TRBV4-1 and TRBJ2-5; 7 bases match TRBD1. This clonotype was obtained from a person in their 40s with lung adenocarcinoma. The CDR3 loop is CASSPNGQVQETQYF. Here the CDR3 DNA reads TGCGCCAGCAGCCCTAACGGACAGGTCCAAGAGACCCAGTACTTC.